A selection of T cell receptor beta chains follows, all from one sample in a study of T cell clones after liver transplantation. Measured with immunoSEQ multiplex PCR; TCRdb has only the in-frame clones, and not every one. Of 70,000 to 85,000 clones in the sample, 80% were seen once. The sequenced sample was CD4+ T cells from blood, obtained before liver transplant. The receptors derive from a human donor who received a liver transplant. Both conserved end residues are part of each CDR3. The D gene is left open where the match is weak. Size tells how often a clone was seen (once, few, many) or the class of an expanded clone, and some rows leave it out.

clone_size,v_call,d_call,j_call,cdr3_length,cdr3_aa,cdr3_nt
-,TRBV7-2,TRBD2,TRBJ2-2,15,CASSTSSGRTGELFF,TGTGCCAGCAGCACCTCAAGCGGGAGGACCGGGGAGCTGTTTTTT
-,TRBV6-5,TRBD1,TRBJ1-5,13,CASSRGDRQPQHF,TGTGCCAGCAGCCGAGGGGACAGACAGCCCCAGCATTTT
-,TRBV28,-,TRBJ1-5,11,CASSFSGLQHF,TGTGCCAGCAGTTTTAGCGGGCTTCAGCATTTT
once,TRBV7-6,-,TRBJ1-5,13,CASSLDDNQPQHF,TGTGCCAGCAGCTTAGACGATAATCAGCCCCAGCATTTT
-,TRBV29-1,-,TRBJ1-3,13,CSAEGGSGNTIYF,TGCAGCGCAGAGGGGGGCTCTGGAAACACCATATATTTT
once,TRBV19,-,TRBJ2-2,15,CASLPRNKNTGELFF,TGTGCCAGCCTCCCCCGGAACAAGAACACCGGGGAGCTGTTTTTT
-,TRBV6-1,-,TRBJ1-2,13,CASRGGPLYGYTF,TGTGCCAGCCGGGGGGGACCTCTCTATGGCTACACCTTC
-,TRBV5-6,TRBD1,TRBJ1-3,18,CASSLRAGGSFSGNTIYF,TGTGCCAGCAGCTTAAGAGCAGGGGGCTCATTCTCTGGAAACACCATATATTTT
-,TRBV5-1,-,TRBJ1-1,13,CASSGGPNTEAFF,TGCGCCAGCAGCGGGGGGCCGAACACTGAAGCTTTCTTT
-,TRBV28,TRBD2,TRBJ2-7,15,CASSRRAGGPHEQYF,TGTGCCAGCAGTAGACGAGCGGGAGGGCCTCACGAGCAGTACTTC
-,TRBV4-2,-,TRBJ2-7,14,CASSQRAQSYEQYF,TGTGCCAGCAGCCAGAGAGCACAGTCCTACGAGCAGTACTTC
-,TRBV28,TRBD1,TRBJ2-7,15,CASSLPPQDRLEQYF,TGTGCCAGCAGTCTACCCCCCCAGGACAGGCTCGAGCAGTACTTC
-,TRBV7-2,-,TRBJ2-1,12,CASSFRGNEQFF,TGTGCCAGCAGCTTTCGGGGAAATGAGCAGTTCTTC
-,TRBV7-9,-,TRBJ2-5,14,CASSQSGQGKTQYF,TGTGCCAGCAGCCAGTCCGGTCAGGGCAAGACCCAGTACTTC
once,TRBV9,TRBD2,TRBJ2-2,16,CASSVVSGSGPGELFF,TGTGCCAGCAGCGTAGTCAGCGGGAGTGGTCCCGGGGAGCTGTTTTTT
-,TRBV27,TRBD1,TRBJ1-3,14,CASSLTGAGNTIYF,TGTGCCAGCAGTCTAACAGGGGCTGGAAACACCATATATTTT
-,TRBV18,-,TRBJ1-4,15,CASSSIQGRDEKLFF,TGTGCCAGCTCATCCATACAGGGAAGGGATGAAAAACTGTTTTTT
once,TRBV5-1,TRBD2,TRBJ2-3,16,CASSLDPSGRADTQYF,TGCGCCAGCAGCTTGGACCCAAGCGGGAGGGCAGATACGCAGTATTTT
-,TRBV27,-,TRBJ2-1,14,CASSLIREPNEQFF,TGTGCCAGCAGTTTAATCAGGGAACCCAATGAGCAGTTCTTC
few,TRBV7-2,TRBD2,TRBJ2-5,15,CASSLSGRAGETQYF,TGTGCCAGCAGCTTAAGCGGGAGGGCCGGAGAGACCCAGTACTTC
once,TRBV30,TRBD2,TRBJ2-2,12,CAWGGDSRELFF,TGTGCCTGGGGGGGGGATAGTAGGGAGCTGTTTTTT
-,TRBV2,TRBD2,TRBJ2-2,18,CASSMGLAGPAGTGELFF,TGTGCCAGTAGCATGGGACTAGCGGGCCCCGCGGGGACCGGGGAGCTGTTTTTT
-,TRBV19,-,TRBJ1-5,13,CASNINEDQPQHF,TGTGCCAGTAACATCAACGAGGATCAGCCCCAGCATTTT
few,TRBV5-1,-,TRBJ2-2,16,CASSSGAGRGGGELFF,TGCGCCAGCAGCTCCGGAGCGGGGCGAGGGGGCGGGGAGCTGTTTTTT
-,TRBV27,TRBD1,TRBJ1-5,13,CASSYRGGQPQHF,TGTGCCAGCAGTTACAGGGGGGGTCAGCCCCAGCATTTT
-,TRBV7-9,-,TRBJ1-4,14,CASSHRAADEKLFF,TGTGCCAGCAGCCACAGGGCGGCCGATGAAAAACTGTTTTTT
-,TRBV19,TRBD2,TRBJ2-5,17,CASSRWTSGRAQETQYF,TGTGCCAGTAGTAGGTGGACTAGCGGGAGGGCCCAAGAGACCCAGTACTTC
-,TRBV5-4,-,TRBJ1-1,13,CASSLDFSTEAFF,TGTGCCAGCAGCCTTGACTTCTCTACTGAAGCTTTCTTT
few,TRBV14,-,TRBJ1-5,15,CASSQDSSPQWPQHF,TGTGCCAGCAGCCAAGATAGCAGTCCCCAATGGCCCCAGCATTTT
-,TRBV18,TRBD1,TRBJ1-1,16,CASSPNTGGGISEAFF,TGTGCCAGCTCACCAAACACAGGGGGCGGGATTTCTGAAGCTTTCTTT
few,TRBV19,-,TRBJ2-2,14,CASSLQGLTGELFF,TGTGCCAGTAGCTTGCAGGGGCTCACCGGGGAGCTGTTTTTT
few,TRBV11-2,-,TRBJ2-3,17,CASGRDALDSSTDTQYF,TGTGCCAGCGGCCGGGACGCATTGGATTCTAGCACAGATACGCAGTATTTT
-,TRBV18,-,TRBJ1-1,12,CASSPINTEAFF,TGTGCCAGCTCACCCATAAACACTGAAGCTTTCTTT